This TCR beta chain comes out of a study of blood T cell repertoires in COVID-19. Across the whole study: PBMCs, B-cell-depleted T cells, or T cells were the source of the cDNA or gDNA that made up the material.

The CDR3 spans 17 residues. Trimming shortened V by 4 bases and J by 4 bases, and 22 bases separated the two germline ends. This clone was counted a single time. Data came from immunoSEQ multiplex PCR; TCRdb stores just in-frame clones and leaves some out. The table lists under 200,000 clones, over 80% of them singletons, with 2.5% to 3.5% in the top ten. This chain uses TRBV23-1 with TRBJ1-2, with D maybe TRBD1 (5 bases). TRBV23-1 is sorted into the ORF group, with uncertain function. The source material was peripheral blood. The sequence was obtained from a woman aged 55-70 years with acute or convalescent COVID-19. For the CDR3, the DNA is TGCGCCAGCAGTCGCTGGGGGGGATGCTATATAAGCTATGGCTACACCTTC. The encoded protein is CASSRWGGCYISYGYTF.